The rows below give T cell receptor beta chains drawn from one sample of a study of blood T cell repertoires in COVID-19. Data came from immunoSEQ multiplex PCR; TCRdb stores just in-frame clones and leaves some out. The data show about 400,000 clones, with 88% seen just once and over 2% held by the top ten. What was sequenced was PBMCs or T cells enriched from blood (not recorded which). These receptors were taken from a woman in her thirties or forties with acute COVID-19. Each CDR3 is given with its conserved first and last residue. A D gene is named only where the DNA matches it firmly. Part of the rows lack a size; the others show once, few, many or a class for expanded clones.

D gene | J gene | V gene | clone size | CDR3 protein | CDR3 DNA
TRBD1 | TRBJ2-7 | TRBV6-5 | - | CASRNGQGPGEQYF | TGTGCCAGCAGGAACGGACAGGGACCTGGCGAGCAGTACTTC
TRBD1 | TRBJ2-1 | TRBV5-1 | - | CASSLRQGASDEQFF | TGCGCCAGCAGCTTGCGGCAGGGGGCTTCGGATGAGCAGTTCTTC
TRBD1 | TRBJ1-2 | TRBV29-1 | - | CSVGQGFSHGYTF | TGCAGCGTGGGACAGGGGTTCAGCCATGGCTACACCTTC
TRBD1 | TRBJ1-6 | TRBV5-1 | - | CASSLRTGDNSPLHF | TGCGCCAGCAGCCTTAGGACAGGGGATAATTCACCCCTCCACTTT
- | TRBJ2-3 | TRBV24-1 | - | CATSDHWDWSTDTQYF | TGTGCCACCAGTGATCACTGGGACTGGAGCACAGATACGCAGTATTTT
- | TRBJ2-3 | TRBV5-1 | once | CASSVPQADTQYF | TGCGCCAGCAGCGTACCCCAGGCAGATACGCAGTATTTT
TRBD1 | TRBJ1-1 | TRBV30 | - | CAWSKDRGFSAFF | TGTGCCTGGAGCAAGGACAGGGGGTTTTCGGCTTTCTTT
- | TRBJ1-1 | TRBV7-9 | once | CASSLVSRRTEAFF | TGTGCCAGCAGCTTAGTTAGCCGGAGGACTGAAGCTTTCTTT
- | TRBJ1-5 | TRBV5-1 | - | CASSLDRSLNQPQHF | TGCGCCAGCAGCTTAGACAGGTCACTCAATCAGCCCCAGCATTTT
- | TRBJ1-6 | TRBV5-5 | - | CASSFFRGRDSPLHF | TGTGCCAGCAGCTTTTTCCGGGGGAGAGATTCACCCCTCCACTTT
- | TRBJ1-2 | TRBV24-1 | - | CATSDSRVADYGYTF | TGTGCCACCAGTGACAGCAGGGTAGCGGACTATGGCTACACCTTC
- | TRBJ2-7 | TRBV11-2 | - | CASSARGVGEDEQYF | TGTGCCAGCAGCGCGCGAGGCGTGGGAGAGGACGAGCAGTACTTC
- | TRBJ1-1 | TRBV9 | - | CASSIDRDTKAFF | TGTGCCAGTAGCATCGACCGGGACACAAAAGCTTTCTTT
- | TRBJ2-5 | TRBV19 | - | CASSGSSAAQETQYF | TGTGCCAGTAGTGGAAGTAGCGCGGCCCAAGAGACCCAGTACTTC
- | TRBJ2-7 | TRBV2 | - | CASSETPGNSYEQYF | TGTGCCAGCAGTGAAACTCCAGGGAACTCCTACGAGCAGTACTTC
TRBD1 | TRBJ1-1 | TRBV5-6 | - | CASSWGTGKNTEAFF | TGTGCCAGCAGCTGGGGGACAGGCAAGAACACTGAAGCTTTCTTT
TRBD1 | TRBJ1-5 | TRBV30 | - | CAWTGGNNQPQHF | TGTGCCTGGACAGGGGGCAACAATCAGCCCCAGCATTTT
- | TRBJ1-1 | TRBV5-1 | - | CASLPEKQNPNTEAFF | TGCGCCAGCCTTCCTGAGAAACAGAACCCGAACACTGAAGCTTTCTTT